The source of this TCR beta chain is a study of CD8+CD57+ T cells in acquired aplastic anemia. Study-level points and caveats: Patients had around 30 CD8+ CDR3 sequences in common with controls (the shared set).

CDR3 length equals 14 residues. V lost 4 bases to trimming and J lost 4 bases, with 14 bases between them. CDR1 SGHKS and CDR2 YYEKEE come from the germline V gene (reference sequence). As regards this clonotype: Antigen: not known.

Flow cytometry had shown expanded CD8+CD57+ cells in the patients chosen for sequencing. In all patients, the disease was severe acquired aplastic anemia. Sampling of blood occurred while the patients had still received no therapy. Genomic DNA templated the TCR beta VDJ and CDR3 profiling. MiXCR was run by TCRdb on the reads, yielding one entry per CDR3 protein. The sample yields more than 250,000 distinct CDR3 sequences, approximately 86% seen once. The TCR comes from a human donor with aplastic anemia. The specimen sequenced was sorted CD4+, CD8+, or CD8+CD57+ T cells (not recorded which) from PBMCs. The gene calls are TRBV5-5 and TRBJ2-5; D possibly corresponds to TRBD1 (6 bases). CDR3 protein: CASSPTGQPETQYF. The CDR3 DNA reads TGTGCCAGCAGCCCTACTGGACAGCCAGAGACCCAGTACTTC.